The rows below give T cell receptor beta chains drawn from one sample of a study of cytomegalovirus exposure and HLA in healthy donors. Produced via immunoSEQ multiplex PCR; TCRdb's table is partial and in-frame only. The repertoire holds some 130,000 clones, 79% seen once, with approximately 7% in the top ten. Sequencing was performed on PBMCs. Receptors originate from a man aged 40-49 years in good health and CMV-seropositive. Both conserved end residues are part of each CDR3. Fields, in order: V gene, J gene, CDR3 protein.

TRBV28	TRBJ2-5	CATTLAGGLEETQYF
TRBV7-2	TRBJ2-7	CASSWGLVAYF
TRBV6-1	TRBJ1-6	CASSERQQGGSPLHF
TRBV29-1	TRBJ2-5	CSVARGTQYF
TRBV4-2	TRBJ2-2	CASSVALSLAGGGGELFF
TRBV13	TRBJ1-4	CASRLETEEKLFF
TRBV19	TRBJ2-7	CATRETSGIEQYF
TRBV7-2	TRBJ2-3	CASSLALSTDTQYF
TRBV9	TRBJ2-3	CASSGQGMGTDTQYF
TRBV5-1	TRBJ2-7	CASSPTQGAVGEQYF
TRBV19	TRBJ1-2	CASNTKNYGYTF
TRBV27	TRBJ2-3	CASSLFWRGSTDTQYF
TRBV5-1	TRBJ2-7	CASSPGGNSLSYEQYF
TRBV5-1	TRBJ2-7	CASSLVGGRSYEQYF
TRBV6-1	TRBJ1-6	CASSELLSNSPLHF
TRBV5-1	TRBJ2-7	CASSSRTGDGNEQYF
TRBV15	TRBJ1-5	CATTTRRGARSQPQHF
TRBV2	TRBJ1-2	CASSATGASYTF
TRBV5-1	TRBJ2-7	CASSTQRSAATYEQYF
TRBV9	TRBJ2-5	CASRGSGGGETQYF
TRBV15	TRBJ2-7	CATSRGSSGRAAAIEQYF
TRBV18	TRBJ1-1	CASSPPASTGNTEAFF
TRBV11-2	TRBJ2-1	CASSGGYPRSSYNEQFF
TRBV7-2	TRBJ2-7	CASSLGTSGRQQYF
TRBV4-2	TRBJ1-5	CASSQSSQPQHF
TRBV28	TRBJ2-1	CASSLRGEGYNEQFF
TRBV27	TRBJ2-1	CASSSQGITYNEQFF
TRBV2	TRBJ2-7	CASQGTGIGEQYF
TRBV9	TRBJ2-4	CASSVGTGPNIQYF
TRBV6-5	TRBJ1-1	CASSYTQWNTEAFF
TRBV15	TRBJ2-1	CATSREAAGRGAEQFF
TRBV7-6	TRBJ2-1	CASSLPGTSTYNEQFF
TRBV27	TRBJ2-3	CASSLLGTDTQYF
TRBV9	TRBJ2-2	CASTSAGELFF
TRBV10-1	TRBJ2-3	CASSDPGLPGPDTQYF
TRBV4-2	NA	CASSQGSGTGDFSYEQYF
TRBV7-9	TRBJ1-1	CASRKTLQGEGWDPEAFF
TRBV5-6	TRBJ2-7	CASSWAGYEQYF
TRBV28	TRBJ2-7	CASTLGGSGYEQYF
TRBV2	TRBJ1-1	CASGFAGTEAFF
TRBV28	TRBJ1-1	CASLSRGTEAFF
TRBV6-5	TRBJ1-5	CASSRQGSNQPQHF
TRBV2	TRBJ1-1	CASSPTAITEAFF
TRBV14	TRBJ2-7	CASSPADSYEQYF
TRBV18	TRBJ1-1	CASSSDDRVGAFF
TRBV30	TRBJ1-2	CAWMTGADGYTF
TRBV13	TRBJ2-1	CASISQLAGVFNEQFF
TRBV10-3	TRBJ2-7	CAIRGAGVGYEQYF